These 10 T cell receptor beta chains were sequenced from one sample in a study of identical twins (dated by TCRdb to 2015 to 2016). Libraries came from 5' RACE. Sequenced on an Illumina HiSeq 2000. TCRdb trimmed public reads at Q25 via fastp, called clones via MiXCR and kept in-frame beta chains. All rows with the same CDR3 protein become a single entry with the most common DNA and genes. This sample comprises roughly 630,000 distinct CDR3 sequences, roughly 7.1% of them detected only once. The top ten hold 1.5% to 2% of the sample. These data also featured in a second study, about yellow fever vaccine responses in identical twins.

Specimen: PBMCs. The receptor set was obtained from a woman aged 18-29 years in good health.

The rearrangement links TRBV20-1 to TRBJ2-7, with D unclear. With 0 bases removed from V and 3 bases from J, the gap between germline ends came to 9 bases. This CDR3 has 13 residues. Germline CDR1 is DFQATT and CDR2 is SNEGSKA (reference sequence). CDR3: CSARDPADYEQYV. The CDR3 bases are TGCAGTGCTAGAGATCCTGCGGACTACGAGCAGTACGTC.

This sequence joins TRBV6-1 and TRBJ2-1; D is undetermined. Germline V gene sequence: CDR1 MNHNS, CDR2 SASEGT. V lost 4 bases and J lost 6, with 10 bases in between. The CDR3 has 13 amino acids. The CDR3 DNA follows: TGTGCCAGCAGTGCTTTACTACGCAATGAGCAGTTCTTC. Its translation: CASSALLRNEQFF.

This clonotype was recorded at least ten times. The chain uses TRBV12-3 or TRBV12-4 and TRBJ1-2; no clear D. V was cut by 4 bases and J by 7 bases, with 10 bases left in between. The CDR3 loop spans 12 amino acids. CDR3 DNA sequence: TGTGCCAGCAGTTCAACATTGTCTGGCTACACCTTC. This gives the protein CASSSTLSGYTF.

This clonotype was observed a handful of times. This chain joins TRBV3-1 and TRBJ2-7; 12 nucleotides match TRBD1. The germline gives CDR1 LGHDT, CDR2 YNNKEL (reference sequence). The CDR3 is 16 residues long. The trim removed 3 bases at V and 5 bases at J, leaving 8 bases unmatched. CDR3 residues: CASSQILGQGADEQYF. CDR3 DNA sequence: TGTGCCAGCAGCCAGATCCTGGGACAGGGGGCAGACGAGCAGTACTTC.

This clonotype was counted a few times. This rearrangement joins TRBV10-3 to TRBJ1-2; 8 bases line up with TRBD1. This CDR3 is 16 amino acids long. Germline assignment: CDR1 ENHRY and CDR2 SYGVKD. Losses at the gene ends were 2 bases for V and 7 bases for J; bases not matched to a gene: 12. CDR3 DNA sequence: TGTGCCATCAGTGAGCCAGGGACAGGCATGTCCGGTGGCTACACCTTC. Translating gives CAISEPGTGMSGGYTF.

This clonotype was observed a handful of times. The gene calls are TRBV6-5 and TRBJ1-6; TRBD1 is a possible D gene (5 bases). The CDR3 contains 13 residues. Germline CDR1 reads MNHEY; CDR2 reads SVGAGI. V was trimmed by 2 bases and J by 14 bases, leaving 13 bases between them. The CDR3 spells CASSYGGPGALHF. DNA of the CDR3: TGTGCCAGCAGTTACGGGGGACCCGGTGCCCTCCACTTT.

The chain recombines TRBV24-1 with TRBJ2-1; D call uncertain. Germline V gene data show CDR1 as KGHDR and CDR2 as SFDVKD. This CDR3 is built from 16 residues. V dropped 4 bases and J dropped 0 bases, with 12 bases sitting between them. In nucleotides, the CDR3 is TGTGCCACCAGTGAAGTGCGGAGTGACTCCTACAATGAGCAGTTCTTC. It is translated as CATSEVRSDSYNEQFF.

In this sample, this clonotype turned up many times. The V gene is TRBV12-3 or TRBV12-4, the J gene TRBJ1-2; the D gene is possibly TRBD1 (5 bases). V was clipped by 6 bases and J by 13 bases, with 18 bases between them. This CDR3 has 12 residues. This chain's CDR3 is CASRQHSGAATF. The CDR3 region has the DNA TGTGCCAGCAGACAACATAGTGGGGCGGCCACCTTC.

This clonotype appeared a few times. In DNA, the CDR3 is TGCGCCAGCAGGCGGGGGGCGGGGACAGATACGCAGTATTTT. This encodes CASRRGAGTDTQYF. The chain couples TRBV10-2 to TRBJ2-3, with 8 bases identical to TRBD2. The CDR3 loop spans 14 amino acids. Germline trimming cut 6 bases from V and 3 bases from J; bases unmatched to any gene: 5. CDR1 WSHSY and CDR2 SAAADI come from the germline V gene.

This clonotype was counted between two and nine times. This chain uses TRBV20-1 with TRBJ2-2, with no clear D. The germline V and J ends were trimmed by 4 bases and 0 bases, with 9 bases remaining between them. The V gene's germline CDR1 is DFQATT and CDR2 SNEGSKA (reference sequence). The CDR3 sequence is 14 residues long. Written as DNA, the CDR3 is TGCAGTGCTATTGGGCACGCGAACACCGGGGAGCTGTTTTTT. Its translation: CSAIGHANTGELFF.